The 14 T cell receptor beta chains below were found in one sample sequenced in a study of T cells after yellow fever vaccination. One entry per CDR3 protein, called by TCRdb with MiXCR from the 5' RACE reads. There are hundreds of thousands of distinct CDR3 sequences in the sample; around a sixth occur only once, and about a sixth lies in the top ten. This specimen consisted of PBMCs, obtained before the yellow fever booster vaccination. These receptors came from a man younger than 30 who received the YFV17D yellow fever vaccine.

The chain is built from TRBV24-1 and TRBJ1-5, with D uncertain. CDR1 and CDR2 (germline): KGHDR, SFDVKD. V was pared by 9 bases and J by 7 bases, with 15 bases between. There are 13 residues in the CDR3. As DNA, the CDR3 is TGTGCCACCCCTGGCGGAGGTTGCCAGCCCCAGCATTTT. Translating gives CATPGGGCQPQHF.

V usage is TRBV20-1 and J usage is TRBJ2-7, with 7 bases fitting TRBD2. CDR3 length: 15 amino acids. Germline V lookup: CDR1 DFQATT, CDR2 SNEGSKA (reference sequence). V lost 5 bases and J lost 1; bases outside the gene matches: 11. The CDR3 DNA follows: TGCAGTGCTGTGCCCCTACGGGGGGAGTCCTACGAGCAGTACGTC. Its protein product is CSAVPLRGESYEQYV.

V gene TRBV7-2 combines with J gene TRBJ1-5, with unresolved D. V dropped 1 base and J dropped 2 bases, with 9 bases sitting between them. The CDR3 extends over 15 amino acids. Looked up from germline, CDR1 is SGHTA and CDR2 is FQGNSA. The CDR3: CASSLVRQGNQPQHF. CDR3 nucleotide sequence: TGTGCCAGCAGCTTAGTTAGGCAGGGCAATCAGCCCCAGCATTTT.

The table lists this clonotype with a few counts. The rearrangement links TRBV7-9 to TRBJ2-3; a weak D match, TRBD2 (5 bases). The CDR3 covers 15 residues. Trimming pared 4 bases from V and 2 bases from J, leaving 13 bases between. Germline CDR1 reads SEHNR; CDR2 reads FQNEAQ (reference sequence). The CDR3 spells CASSSLGIYTDTQYF. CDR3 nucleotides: TGTGCCAGCAGCTCCCTCGGGATTTACACAGATACGCAGTATTTT.

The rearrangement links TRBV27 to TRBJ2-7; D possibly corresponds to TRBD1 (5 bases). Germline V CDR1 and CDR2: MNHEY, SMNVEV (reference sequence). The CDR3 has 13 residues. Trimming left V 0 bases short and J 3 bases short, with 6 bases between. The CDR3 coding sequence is TGTGCCAGCAGTTTATCACAGGACTACGAGCAGTACTTC. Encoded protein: CASSLSQDYEQYF.

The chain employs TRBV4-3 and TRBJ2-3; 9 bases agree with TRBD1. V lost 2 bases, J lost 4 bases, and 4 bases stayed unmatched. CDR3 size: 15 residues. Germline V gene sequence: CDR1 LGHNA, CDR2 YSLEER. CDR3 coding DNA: TGCGCCAGCAGCCAATGGGGACAGGGCGCAGATACGCAGTATTTT. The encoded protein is CASSQWGQGADTQYF.

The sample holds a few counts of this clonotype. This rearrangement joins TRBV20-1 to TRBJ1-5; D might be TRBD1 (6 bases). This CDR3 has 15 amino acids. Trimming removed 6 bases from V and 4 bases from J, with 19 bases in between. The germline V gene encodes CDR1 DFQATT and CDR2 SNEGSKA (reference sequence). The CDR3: CSAHLLGGPNQPQHF. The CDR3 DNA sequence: TGCAGTGCCCACCTACTCGGGGGCCCAAATCAGCCCCAGCATTTT.

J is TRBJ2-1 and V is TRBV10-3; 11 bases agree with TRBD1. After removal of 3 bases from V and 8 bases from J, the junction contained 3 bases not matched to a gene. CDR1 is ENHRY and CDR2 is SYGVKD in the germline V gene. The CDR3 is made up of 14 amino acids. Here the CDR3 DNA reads TGTGCCATCAGTGACGGACAGGGGGCACATGAGCAGTTCTTC. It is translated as CAISDGQGAHEQFF.

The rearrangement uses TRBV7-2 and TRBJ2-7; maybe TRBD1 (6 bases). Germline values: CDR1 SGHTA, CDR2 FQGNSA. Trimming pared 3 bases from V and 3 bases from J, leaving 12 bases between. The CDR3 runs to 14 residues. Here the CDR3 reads CASSLHGGVYEQYV. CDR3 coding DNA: TGTGCCAGCAGCTTGCATGGGGGCGTCTACGAGCAGTACGTC.

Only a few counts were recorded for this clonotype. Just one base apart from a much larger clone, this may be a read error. The CDR3 coding sequence is TGTGCCAGCAGTTACCACCAGACCCAGTACTTC. Translating gives CASSYHQTQYF. This chain joins TRBV6-5 and TRBJ2-5; the D is unclear. The CDR3 sequence is 11 residues long. V was clipped by 2 bases and J by 6 bases, with 4 bases between them. Germline CDR1 reads MNHEY; CDR2 reads SVGAGI.

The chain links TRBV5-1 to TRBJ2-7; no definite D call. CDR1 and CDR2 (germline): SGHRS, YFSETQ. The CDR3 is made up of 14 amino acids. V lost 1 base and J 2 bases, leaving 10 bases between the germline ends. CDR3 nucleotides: TGCGCCAGCAGCTTGTTCGGGCGGACCTACGAGCAGTACTTC. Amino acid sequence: CASSLFGRTYEQYF.

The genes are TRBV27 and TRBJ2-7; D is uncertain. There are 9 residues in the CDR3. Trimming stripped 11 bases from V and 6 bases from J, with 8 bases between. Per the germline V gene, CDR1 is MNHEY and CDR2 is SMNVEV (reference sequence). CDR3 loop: CAGFPEQYV. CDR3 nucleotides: TGTGCCGGATTCCCCGAGCAGTACGTC.

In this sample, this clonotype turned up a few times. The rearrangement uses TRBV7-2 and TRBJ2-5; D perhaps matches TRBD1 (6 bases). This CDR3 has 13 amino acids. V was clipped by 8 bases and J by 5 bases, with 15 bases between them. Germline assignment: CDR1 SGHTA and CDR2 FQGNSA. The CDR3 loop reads CASDPGVGETQYF. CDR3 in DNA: TGTGCCAGCGACCCAGGGGTTGGCGAGACCCAGTACTTC.

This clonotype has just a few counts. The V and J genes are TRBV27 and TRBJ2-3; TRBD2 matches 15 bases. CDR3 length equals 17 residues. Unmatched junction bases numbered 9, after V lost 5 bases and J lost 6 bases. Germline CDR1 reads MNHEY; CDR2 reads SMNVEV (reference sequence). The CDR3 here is CASSPGLAGGPGDTQYF. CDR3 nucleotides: TGTGCCAGCAGTCCCGGACTAGCGGGGGGGCCCGGGGATACGCAGTATTTT.